The source of this T cell receptor (beta chain) is a study of cytomegalovirus exposure and HLA in healthy donors. The study's findings and limits: Previously analyzed data showed that most TCR beta V segments were productive at a frequency of about 87% or about 30%. Across all donors, roughly uniform sequencing depth was an assumption of the presence/absence analyses. An analysis was carried out later, and it reportedly showed fewer N-insertions in an Asian-associated ancestry cluster than the roughly 670-donor mean.

The germline gives CDR1 SGHAT, CDR2 FQNNGV. This CDR3 spans 18 amino acids. V was shortened by 5 bases and J by 4 bases, with 26 bases between the two germline ends. Notes on this clone: What it binds is unknown.

60 Vbeta and 13 Jbeta primers were used in PCR. Produced via immunoSEQ multiplex PCR; TCRdb's table is partial and in-frame only. The sample records about 150,000 clones, 60% to 80% being singletons. The rearrangement joins TRBV11-2 to TRBJ1-2; D call uncertain. Material: PBMCs. This clonotype was obtained from a male donor in good health and CMV-seronegative. The CDR3 DNA reads TGTGCCAGCAGCGTCGGTTCTCCTACAGCTAGTCGGGGCTATGGCTACACCTTC. As protein: CASSVGSPTASRGYGYTF.